Listed below are T cell receptor beta chains from one sample, sequenced in a study of T cell responses to AZD1222 COVID-19 vaccine. Clones were sequenced by immunoSEQ multiplex PCR, and TCRdb holds only the in-frame ones, with some missing. The profile covers around 65,000 clones, with around three quarters appearing a single time and over 12% taken by the ten largest. The specimen comprised peripheral blood, sampled on day 0 of AZD1222 vaccination. The origin of the receptors is an adult in good health. Each CDR3 is given without its conserved first and last residue.

>TRBV19
ASSTAGASNYGYT
>TRBV4-3
ASSQDGGGLDEKLF
>TRBV7-2
ASSSPSGGRETQY
>TRBV9
ASSVDQGSYGYT
>TRBV18
ASSPKLKGSSGANVLT
>TRBV3-1/TRBV3-2
ASSQGHESRQQY
>TRBV7-2
ASSSQETNEKLF
>TRBV10-2
ASSERDSYTDTQY
>TRBV19
ASGTESSYEQY
>TRBV10-3
AINGDADTQY
>TRBV7-9
ASSAPSGGADTQY
>TRBV29-1
SVDDRGFSGANVLT
>TRBV7-9
ASSPRDTLQETQY
>TRBV29-1
SVEDRDLNYEQY
>TRBV16
ASSRRSTLSGNTIY
>TRBV28
ASSLKYGYT
>TRBV27
ASNRVPPYEQY
>TRBV7-8
ASSPSDGDYGYT
>TRBV7-2
ASSVAAGGNTIY
>TRBV6-2/TRBV6-3
ASSYRTTGRISGNTIY